The next 10 T cell receptor beta chains were all read from a single sample in a study of blood T cell repertoires in COVID-19. Profiling relied on immunoSEQ multiplex PCR, and the TCRdb table lists in-frame clones only, not all of them. Found here are 110,000 or so clones, around 74% of them singletons; the top ten hold approximately 19%. The specimen was peripheral blood. These receptor sequences come from a woman between 65 and 79 years old with acute or convalescent COVID-19.

The chain links TRBV2 to TRBJ1-4; 9 bases line up with TRBD1. The CDR3 totals 14 residues. Trimming at V came to 3 bases and at J to 8 bases, leaving 4 bases not matched to a gene. Germline CDR1 is SNHLY and CDR2 is FYNNEI. This CDR3 reads CASSEDRGWEKLFF. CDR3 sequence (DNA): TGTGCCAGCAGTGAGGACAGGGGTTGGGAAAAACTGTTTTTT.

The chain recombines TRBV11-2 with TRBJ2-6; unclear D gene. Germline V gene sequence: CDR1 SGHAT, CDR2 FQNNGV. This CDR3 has 15 amino acids. Trimming removed 5 bases at V and 2 bases at J, with 10 bases between. The CDR3 bases are TGTGCCAGCAGCAGCCCGATAGCTGGGGCCAACGTCCTGACTTTC. Translated, it gives CASSSPIAGANVLTF.

The chain combines TRBV6-5 with TRBJ1-6; D is unresolved. From germline, CDR1 is MNHEY and CDR2 SVGAGI. V was clipped by 6 bases and J by 7 bases, with 4 bases between them. The CDR3 extends over 11 amino acids. The CDR3 spells CASSQNSPLHF. CDR3 in DNA: TGTGCCAGCAGCCAGAATTCACCCCTCCACTTT.

This clone turned up a few times. The CDR3 coding sequence is TGTGCCAGCAGCTTAACGGGAGGGTCCTACGAGCAGTACTTC. It is translated as CASSLTGGSYEQYF. J is TRBJ2-7 and V is TRBV7-2; 8 nucleotides match TRBD2. Losses at the gene ends were 2 bases for V and 1 base for J; bases not matched to a gene: 1. The CDR3 consists of 14 residues. Germline loops: CDR1 SGHTA, CDR2 FQGNSA. Looking up the rest from reference TRBV7-2 and TRBJ2-7 gives the full variable domain: GAGVSQSPSNKVTEKGKDVELRCDPISGHTALYWYRQSLGQGLEFLIYFQGNSAPDKSGLPSDRFSAERTGGSVSTLTIQRTQQEDSAVYLCASSLTGGSYEQYFGPGTRLTVT.

This clone has just a few counts. The V and J genes are TRBV6-5 and TRBJ1-2; 10 bases map to TRBD1. With V trimmed by 5 bases and J by 8 bases, 5 bases remained unmatched. This CDR3 region has 13 residues. Germline V gives CDR1 MNHEY, CDR2 SVGAGI. CDR3 loop: CASSRQGALGYTF. The CDR3 region has the DNA TGTGCCAGCAGTCGACAGGGGGCCCTAGGCTACACCTTC.

The CDR3 is CASSAIDRASEAFF. The CDR3 DNA is TGTGCCAGCAGCGCCATCGACAGGGCCAGTGAAGCTTTCTTT. The V call is TRBV6-5, the J call TRBJ1-1; 7 bases map to TRBD1. The CDR3 sequence is 14 residues long. V lost 6 bases to trimming and J lost 7 bases; unmatched junction nucleotides: 11. Germline assignment: CDR1 MNHEY and CDR2 SVGAGI.

The CDR3 loop is CASSWELTGLGYTF. The CDR3 coding sequence is TGTGCCAGCAGTTGGGAGTTGACAGGGCTTGGCTACACCTTC. The rearrangement joins TRBV6-5 to TRBJ1-2, with 7 bases identical to TRBD1. The CDR3 has 14 residues. J lost 7 bases, V lost 4 bases, and 9 bases had no gene match. The germline V gene encodes CDR1 MNHEY and CDR2 SVGAGI.

This clone was recorded at least ten times. Different DNA sequences within this sample yield the same CDR3. The V and J genes are TRBV4-2 and TRBJ2-7; 7 bases are a match to TRBD1. This CDR3 contains 13 residues. Germline V lookup: CDR1 LGHNA, CDR2 YNFKEQ. The V segment lost 2 bases and the J segment 6 bases; nucleotides outside the gene matches: 4. The CDR3 protein is CASSQRTGVEQYF. The CDR3 region has the DNA TGTGCCAGCAGCCAACGTACAGGGGTCGAGCAGTACTTC.

The chain carries TRBV10-3 and TRBJ1-4, with 9 positions matching TRBD1. Unmatched junction bases numbered 7, after V lost 4 bases and J lost 10 bases. CDR1 and CDR2 from the germline V gene are ENHRY and SYGVKD. The CDR3 contains 14 residues. DNA for the CDR3: TGTGCCATCAGTGGGCGGGACAGGGACGGAAAACTGTTTTTT. Translation gives CAISGRDRDGKLFF.

This chain links TRBV3-1 (or the pseudogene TRBV3-2) with TRBJ1-2; 8 positions match TRBD1. V lost 2 bases to trimming and J lost 4 bases; unmatched junction nucleotides: 6. The length of the CDR3 is 15 residues. Per germline, CDR1 LGHDT and CDR2 YNNKEL (reference sequence). CDR3 loop: CASSQLPGGLYGYTF. Written as DNA, the CDR3 is TGTGCCAGCAGCCAATTACCAGGGGGCCTCTATGGCTACACCTTC.